The 14 T cell receptor beta chains reported below all come from one sample, sequenced in a study of control samples from healthy donors and cancer patients. TCRdb's copy holds only in-frame clones and misses some; the assay was immunoSEQ multiplex PCR. Here the sample spans about 190,000 clones, about 91% being singletons. Source material: blood. The receptors shown here come from a man aged 25-40 years in good health.

Here the CDR3 DNA reads TGTGCCAGCAGCCAAGGAGAAAGCGGGGACTACAATGAGCAGTTCTTC. Translated, it gives CASSQGESGDYNEQFF. This chain joins TRBV4-2 and TRBJ2-1, with 7 bases identical to TRBD2. CDR1 is LGHNA, CDR2 YNFKEQ, per germline. This CDR3 comprises 16 residues. V trimming: 1 base; J trimming: 3 bases; junction bases outside the gene matches: 6.

The rearrangement links TRBV13 to TRBJ1-3, with 8 positions matching TRBD1. This CDR3 spans 15 amino acids. Germline V gives CDR1 PRHDT, CDR2 FYEKMQ (reference sequence). V dropped 3 bases and J dropped 4; count of bases not matched to a gene: 5. The CDR3 nucleotides are TGTGCCAGCAGCTTTGTGGACAGGGCCGGAAACACCATATATTTT. Encoded protein: CASSFVDRAGNTIYF.

This chain connects TRBV7-6 to TRBJ2-2; weak D call: TRBD2 (5 bases). V lost 3 bases and J 2 bases, leaving 13 bases between the germline ends. Germline V CDR1 and CDR2: SGHVS, FNYEAQ. The CDR3 is made up of 16 amino acids. The CDR3: CASSLEVTENTGELFF. The CDR3 coding sequence is TGTGCCAGCAGCTTGGAGGTGACGGAAAACACCGGGGAGCTGTTTTTT.

V is TRBV5-1 and J is TRBJ1-1; 9 bases fit TRBD1. The CDR3 has 14 amino acids. CDR1 is SGHRS and CDR2 is YFSETQ in the germline V gene. With 4 bases clipped from V and 6 bases from J, the junction kept 7 bases outside the gene matches. The CDR3 DNA reads as TGCGCCAGCAGCCCCGGGACAGGGATCTCTGAAGCTTTCTTT. Residues: CASSPGTGISEAFF.

The chain is built from TRBV6-1 and TRBJ2-4, with D maybe TRBD1 (6 bases). The CDR3 is 16 amino acids. V was pared by 4 bases and J by 0 bases, with 13 bases between. Germline V gene lookup returns CDR1 MNHNS and CDR2 SASEGT. CDR3 amino acids: CASSGVDSLAKNIQYF. The CDR3 DNA follows: TGTGCCAGCAGTGGGGTGGACAGTCTAGCCAAAAACATTCAGTACTTC.

The chain carries TRBV18 and TRBJ1-2; a possible D gene is TRBD1 (5 bases). V was clipped by 2 bases and J by 8 bases, with 9 bases between them. The CDR3 is 12 residues long. Germline assignment: CDR1 KGHSH and CDR2 LQKENI. CDR3 sequence reads: CASSPTGDGYTF. The CDR3 bases are TGTGCCAGCTCACCAACAGGCGACGGCTACACCTTC.

This chain uses TRBV12-3 or TRBV12-4 with TRBJ1-5, with unresolved D. The CDR3 has 12 residues. V lost 3 bases and J 4 bases, leaving 4 bases between the germline ends. The CDR3 sequence: CASSLRNQPQHF. The CDR3, as DNA: TGTGCCAGCAGTTTGAGGAATCAGCCCCAGCATTTT.

This clone was observed a single time. The genes are TRBV5-4 and TRBJ2-1, with D uncertain. The CDR3 length is 16 residues. Trimming shortened V by 0 bases and J by 0 bases, and 10 bases separated the two germline ends. CDR1 and CDR2 (germline): SGHNT, YYREEE (reference sequence). The CDR3 bases are TGTGCCAGCAGCTTGGTCCCCGGCGGCTCCTACAATGAGCAGTTCTTC. Protein sequence: CASSLVPGGSYNEQFF. Full variable domain (rest looked up from reference TRBV5-4 and TRBJ2-1): ETGVTQSPTHLIKTRGQQVTLRCSSQSGHNTVSWYQQALGQGPQFIFQYYREEENGRGNFPPRFSGLQFPNYSSELNVNALELDDSALYLCASSLVPGGSYNEQFFGPGTRLTVL.

The chain is built from TRBV6-5 and TRBJ1-5; the match to TRBD1 covers 7 bases. V trimming: 5 bases; J trimming: 2 bases; junction bases outside the gene matches: 6. The V gene's germline CDR1 is MNHEY and CDR2 SVGAGI. This CDR3 contains 15 residues. CDR3 sequence reads: CASSHDRAGNQPQHF. The CDR3 DNA reads as TGTGCCAGCAGTCATGACAGGGCAGGCAATCAGCCCCAGCATTTT.

The CDR3 is CASSGVATNEKLFF. CDR3 bases: TGCGCCAGCAGCGGTGTTGCAACTAATGAAAAACTGTTTTTT. The genes are TRBV4-1 and TRBJ1-4; unclear D gene. The CDR3 extends over 14 amino acids. Trimming left V 5 bases short and J 0 bases short, with 7 bases between. Germline V gene data show CDR1 as MGHRA and CDR2 as YSYEKL.

The V and J genes are TRBV28 and TRBJ1-1; D is undetermined. Trimming took off 7 bases at V and 2 bases at J, with 17 bases between the two ends. Germline CDR1 MDHEN, CDR2 SYDVKM. The CDR3 extends over 15 amino acids. Here the CDR3 reads CASIPPTPLNTEAFF. For the CDR3, the DNA is TGTGCCAGCATCCCACCCACCCCCCTAAACACTGAAGCTTTCTTT.

The chain is built from TRBV18 and TRBJ1-3, with D possibly TRBD1 on 5 matching bases. The CDR3 extends over 17 amino acids. Germline CDR1 is KGHSH and CDR2 is LQKENI. V was pared by 2 bases and J by 0 bases, with 14 bases between. As DNA, the CDR3 is TGTGCCAGCTCACCATTTTCACGGGGGAGCTCTGGAAACACCATATATTTT. It codes for CASSPFSRGSSGNTIYF.

V gene TRBV18 combines with J gene TRBJ2-7; 10 nucleotides align to TRBD1. The CDR3 has 15 amino acids. CDR1 is KGHSH and CDR2 is LQKENI in the germline V gene. J lost 4 bases, V lost 6 bases, and 9 bases had no gene match. CDR3 coding DNA: TGTGCCAGCTCGGCGGGGGACAGGGGTTTATACGAGCAGTACTTC. Translation: CASSAGDRGLYEQYF.

This sequence joins TRBV7-9 and TRBJ2-1; TRBD2 agrees at 9 bases. The CDR3 runs 16 residues. The germline V gene has CDR1 SEHNR and CDR2 FQNEAQ (reference sequence). Unmatched junction bases numbered 9, after V lost 0 bases and J lost 9 bases. In DNA, the CDR3 is TGTGCCAGCAGCTTAGCGTGGGCGGGGGGGCTTACTGAGCAGTTCTTC. Encoded protein: CASSLAWAGGLTEQFF. Looking up the rest from reference TRBV7-9 and TRBJ2-1 gives the full variable domain: DTGVSQNPRHKITKRGQNVTFRCDPISEHNRLYWYRQTLGQGPEFLTYFQNEAQLEKSRLLSDRFSAERPKGSFSTLEIQRTEQGDSAMYLCASSLAWAGGLTEQFFGPGTRLTVL.